The clone carrying this T cell receptor (beta chain) was observed a few times. Its antigen is not known. Each CDR3 protein gets one entry after TCRdb re-called the 5' RACE reads with MiXCR. The sample carries under 1 million distinct CDR3 sequences, around an eighth recorded once. This record belongs to a study of identical twins. Points from the study as a whole: Low generation-probability sequences were in excess among twin-shared out-of-frame alpha sequences.

With 0 bases removed from V and 6 bases from J, the gap between germline ends came to 17 bases. Germline V CDR1 and CDR2: LNHNV, YYDKDF (reference sequence). The CDR3 contains 16 residues. The data also belong to a second study, concerning yellow fever vaccine responses in identical twins.

V is TRBV15 and J is TRBJ1-2; no clear D gene. The sequence came from a woman aged 18-30 years in good health. Sequencing was performed on PBMCs. CDR3 loop: CATSRDGLWQDHGYTF. CDR3 bases: TGTGCCACCAGCAGAGATGGTTTGTGGCAGGACCATGGCTACACCTTC.